The 27 T cell receptor beta chains below come from one sample, sequenced in a study of cytomegalovirus exposure and HLA in healthy donors. Primers: 60 Vbeta forward and 13 Jbeta reverse. The method was immunoSEQ multiplex PCR; TCRdb's version includes in-frame clones alone and lacks a portion of them. The sample is made up of some 67,000 clones, and the top ten hold approximately 1.8% of it. The specimen was PBMCs. The receptors were gathered from a woman in her 30s in good health and CMV-seronegative.

The chain uses TRBV6-1 and TRBJ1-6; maybe TRBD1 (5 bases). The CDR3 consists of 12 residues. Germline lookup yields CDR1 MNHNS and CDR2 SASEGT. V gave up 4 bases and J gave up 9 bases, with 7 bases separating them. In DNA, the CDR3 is TGTGCCAGCAGTGCTGACAGTTCACCCCTCCACTTT. Protein product: CASSADSSPLHF.

The chain links TRBV2 to TRBJ1-5; D not certain. The V and J ends lost 4 bases and 10 bases respectively, with 14 bases between them. From germline, CDR1 is SNHLY and CDR2 FYNNEI. The CDR3 is 13 residues long. CDR3 in DNA: TGTGCCAGCAGTGGTAATCCTGCGGCTCCCCAGCATTTT. This sequence encodes CASSGNPAAPQHF.

The CDR3 loop reads CASSSGGWSNEKLFF. CDR3 nucleotide sequence: TGTGCCAGCAGCTCAGGAGGGTGGTCTAATGAAAAACTGTTTTTT. The V call is TRBV5-4, the J call TRBJ1-4; no clear D. V was clipped by 3 bases and J by 3 bases, with 12 bases between them. The CDR3 length is 15 residues. Germline V gene lookup returns CDR1 SGHNT and CDR2 YYREEE (reference sequence).

The chain carries TRBV4-2 and TRBJ2-7; a weak D match, TRBD2 (5 bases). Trimming stripped 0 bases from V and 6 bases from J, with 15 bases between. In germline, CDR1 is LGHNA, CDR2 YNFKEQ. CDR3 length equals 15 residues. CDR3: CASSQDLGNGGEQYF. The CDR3 region has the DNA TGTGCCAGCAGCCAAGATCTGGGGAATGGAGGCGAGCAGTACTTC.

The chain is built from TRBV6-6 and TRBJ2-7; D is ambiguous. CDR1 is MNHNY and CDR2 is SVGAGI in the germline V gene (reference sequence). Trimming cost V 6 bases and J 0 bases, with 6 bases left between them. The CDR3 is made up of 12 amino acids. The CDR3 coding sequence is TGTGCCAGCAGCCCCGGCTCCTACGAGCAGTACTTC. Its translation: CASSPGSYEQYF.

The V call is TRBV10-3, the J call TRBJ2-2, with TRBD1 matching 9 bases. Germline V lookup: CDR1 ENHRY, CDR2 SYGVKD. The V gene end was trimmed by 4 bases and the J gene end by 3 bases; junction bases not matched to a gene: 9. The CDR3 loop spans 17 amino acids. Here the CDR3 reads CAISGVRQGVDTGELFF. The CDR3 nucleotides read TGTGCCATCAGTGGAGTAAGACAGGGGGTGGACACCGGGGAGCTGTTTTTT.

As to this clone: A read error may produce the germline difference seen at one junction end. This sequence joins TRBV7-8 and TRBJ1-5; TRBD1 is a possible D gene (5 bases). Germline V gene lookup returns CDR1 SGHVS and CDR2 FQNEAQ. The CDR3 loop spans 15 amino acids. CDR3 nucleotides: TGTGCCAGCAGTTCAGCGGCGGGGGGGGATCAGCACCAGCATTTT. This codes for CASSSAAGGDQHQHF.

This chain links TRBV6-5 with TRBJ2-1; D unclear. The CDR3 runs 14 residues. Trimming removed 5 bases from V and 0 bases from J, with 8 bases in between. The V gene's germline CDR1 is MNHEY and CDR2 SVGAGI. Here the CDR3 reads CASSPLSSYNEQFF. The CDR3 region has the DNA TGTGCCAGCAGTCCACTGAGCTCCTACAATGAGCAGTTCTTC.

V usage is TRBV19 and J usage is TRBJ1-1, with D unresolved. Germline loops: CDR1 LNHDA, CDR2 SQIVND (reference sequence). The germline V and J ends were trimmed by 6 bases and 1 base, with 12 bases remaining between them. The CDR3 consists of 14 residues. The CDR3 reads CASSLVGGNTEAFF. In DNA, the CDR3 is TGTGCCAGTAGCCTCGTGGGAGGGAACACTGAAGCTTTCTTT.

This chain connects TRBV5-1 to TRBJ2-1, with TRBD2 as a possible D gene (6 bases). Germline assignment: CDR1 SGHRS and CDR2 YFSETQ. V lost 5 bases and J lost 6, with 15 bases in between. The CDR3 runs to 14 residues. The CDR3 DNA reads as TGCGCCAGCAGGGAGGGTAGCGTCCCCAATGAGCAGTTCTTC. Translated: CASREGSVPNEQFF. The entire variable domain, with the rest obtained from reference TRBV5-1 and TRBJ2-1, is as follows: KAGVTQTPRYLIKTRGQQVTLSCSPISGHRSVSWYQQTPGQGLQFLFEYFSETQRNKGNFPGRFSGRQFSNSRSEMNVSTLELGDSALYLCASREGSVPNEQFFGPGTRLTVL.

V gene TRBV19 combines with J gene TRBJ2-2; the match to TRBD1 covers 7 bases. This CDR3 region has 12 residues. With 10 bases clipped from V and 6 bases from J, the junction kept 5 bases outside the gene matches. The germline V gene encodes CDR1 LNHDA and CDR2 SQIVND (reference sequence). The CDR3 protein is CATRGQSGELFF. The CDR3 DNA sequence: TGTGCCACCAGGGGACAGTCCGGGGAGCTGTTTTTT.

V usage is TRBV28 and J usage is TRBJ1-5; TRBD1 is a possible D gene (5 bases). The CDR3 totals 16 residues. Germline loops: CDR1 MDHEN, CDR2 SYDVKM. The V end was cut by 2 bases, the J end by 5 bases, with 16 bases between. The CDR3 DNA sequence: TGTGCCAGCAGTTTAGTAGTCGGGGGAGGGCATCAGCCCCAGCATTTT. It translates to CASSLVVGGGHQPQHF. Supplemented by reference TRBV28 and TRBJ1-5, the full variable domain reads DVKVTQSSRYLVKRTGEKVFLECVQDMDHENMFWYRQDPGLGLRLIYFSYDVKMKEKGDIPEGYSVSREKKERFSLILESASTNQTSMYLCASSLVVGGGHQPQHFGDGTRLSIL.

V and J are TRBV7-6 and TRBJ2-6; TRBD2 matches 7 bases. CDR3 size: 16 residues. Trimming cost V 3 bases and J 0 bases; bases outside gene matches: 2. Germline-derived CDR1 and CDR2 are SGHVS and FNYEAQ. CDR3 nucleotide sequence: TGTGCCAGCAGCTTTGGGGGGGACTCTGGGGCCAACGTCCTGACTTTC. It specifies CASSFGGDSGANVLTF. Variable domain in full (rest from reference TRBV7-6 and TRBJ2-6): GAGVSQSPRYKVTKRGQDVALRCDPISGHVSLYWYRQALGQGPEFLTYFNYEAQQDKSGLPNDRFSAERPEGSISTLTIQRTEQRDSAMYRCASSFGGDSGANVLTFGAGSRLTVL.

The chain uses TRBV5-1 and TRBJ1-2, with D possibly matching TRBD1 (5 bases). CDR3 length equals 15 residues. The V end was cut by 1 base, the J end by 7 bases, with 17 bases between. CDR1 and CDR2 from the germline V gene are SGHRS and YFSETQ. Here the CDR3 reads CASSLRPGEFLGYTF. The CDR3 region has the DNA TGCGCCAGCAGCTTGAGGCCGGGGGAATTTCTTGGCTACACCTTC.

The chain combines TRBV4-3 with TRBJ1-2; D is perhaps TRBD1 (6 bases). The CDR3 length is 13 residues. From germline, CDR1 is LGHNA and CDR2 YSLEER. Trimming cost V 0 bases and J 7 bases, with 9 bases left between them. CDR3 residues: CASSQDGGGGYTF. DNA of the CDR3: TGCGCCAGCAGCCAAGATGGGGGCGGTGGCTACACCTTC.

This chain connects TRBV19 to TRBJ2-6; no firm D call. Germline CDR1 reads LNHDA; CDR2 reads SQIVND (reference sequence). V gave up 2 bases and J gave up 0 bases, with 11 bases separating them. The CDR3 covers 17 residues. The CDR3 sequence is CASSILLRLSGANVLTF. Here the CDR3 DNA reads TGTGCCAGTAGTATACTTCTGCGTCTCTCTGGGGCCAACGTCCTGACTTTC.

This chain uses TRBV2 with TRBJ2-1; 8 bases agree with TRBD2. The junction had 2 bases not matched to a gene; V was cut back by 3 bases and J by 4 bases. The CDR3 length is 14 residues. CDR1 is SNHLY and CDR2 is FYNNEI in the germline V gene. CDR3 DNA sequence: TGTGCCAGCAGTGAGACTAGCGCGTACAATGAGCAGTTCTTC. This gives the protein CASSETSAYNEQFF.

The chain recombines TRBV4-1 with TRBJ1-1; 7 bases match TRBD1. V was clipped by 2 bases and J by 0 bases; unmatched bases: 6. The germline CDR1 and CDR2 sequences are MGHRA and YSYEKL. This CDR3 has 16 residues. CDR3 coding DNA: TGCGCCAGCAGCCAATCACAGGGGAGGTTGAACACTGAAGCTTTCTTT. Its protein is CASSQSQGRLNTEAFF.

The gene calls are TRBV4-3 and TRBJ2-1, with D perhaps matching TRBD2 (5 bases). The CDR3 length is 14 residues. CDR1 and CDR2 from the germline V gene are LGHNA and YSLEER. V lost 1 base to trimming and J lost 7 bases, with 11 bases between them. The CDR3 DNA is TGCGCCAGCAGCCAAGCGGGCCCGGGGAATGAGCAGTTCTTC. Residues: CASSQAGPGNEQFF.

Here the CDR3 reads CASSQTGVYEQYF. The DNA of the CDR3 is TGCGCCAGCAGCCAAACAGGGGTGTACGAGCAGTACTTC. The J gene is TRBJ2-7, the V gene TRBV4-1; 7 bases agree with TRBD1. There are 13 residues in the CDR3. From germline, CDR1 is MGHRA and CDR2 YSYEKL. J was trimmed by 4 bases and V by 2 bases; bases with no gene match: 2.

The V gene is TRBV4-3, the J gene TRBJ1-2; 7 bases agree with TRBD1. CDR3 length equals 16 residues. The germline V gene has CDR1 LGHNA and CDR2 YSLEER. V trimming: 1 base; J trimming: 3 bases; junction bases outside the gene matches: 8. The CDR3 DNA sequence: TGCGCCAGCAGCCAAGGGCACCGGGACAGCCACTATGGCTACACCTTC. As protein: CASSQGHRDSHYGYTF.

The chain couples TRBV29-1 to TRBJ2-7; possible D gene TRBD2, 6 bases. The CDR3 runs 10 residues. In germline, CDR1 is SQVTM, CDR2 ANQGSEA. V was clipped by 5 bases and J by 6 bases, with 8 bases between them. The CDR3 protein is CSVKGGEQYF. The DNA of the CDR3 is TGCAGCGTTAAGGGAGGCGAGCAGTACTTC.

This chain uses TRBV5-8 with TRBJ2-7; possible D gene TRBD1, 5 bases. This CDR3 has 14 amino acids. V was pared by 0 bases and J by 3 bases, with 10 bases between. The germline V gene has CDR1 SGHTS and CDR2 YDEGEE. The chain's CDR3 is CASSLVGVVYEQYF. CDR3 DNA sequence: TGTGCCAGCAGCTTGGTAGGGGTGGTCTACGAGCAGTACTTC.

The chain recombines TRBV25-1 with TRBJ2-7; the match to TRBD1 covers 7 bases. The germline V gene has CDR1 MGHDK and CDR2 SYGVNS. CDR3 length equals 15 residues. V trimming: 3 bases; J trimming: 5 bases; junction bases outside the gene matches: 10. The CDR3 sequence: CASSDRQGVLHEQYF. The CDR3 nucleotides are TGTGCCAGCAGTGATCGGCAGGGGGTCCTCCACGAGCAGTACTTC.

V is TRBV5-1 and J is TRBJ2-5; TRBD2 aligns across 9 bases. The CDR3 has 17 amino acids. With 4 bases clipped from V and 5 bases from J, the junction kept 15 bases outside the gene matches. Looked up from germline, CDR1 is SGHRS and CDR2 is YFSETQ. DNA for the CDR3: TGCGCCAGCAGCCCTGGGGCGGGAGGGCCTGATTGGGAGACCCAGTACTTC. Translating it yields CASSPGAGGPDWETQYF.

The CDR3 sequence: CASSTDREQYF. The CDR3, as DNA: TGTGCCAGTAGTACAGACAGAGAGCAGTACTTC. This chain links TRBV19 with TRBJ2-7, with a possible D match to TRBD1 (5 bases). The ends were cut back, 4 bases at V and 7 bases at J, with 8 bases in the middle. The CDR3 runs 11 residues. CDR1 is LNHDA, CDR2 SQIVND, per germline (reference sequence).

The chain combines TRBV30 with TRBJ1-2; TRBD1 agrees at 9 bases. CDR3 length: 16 amino acids. Germline CDR1 and CDR2: GTSNPN and SVGIG (reference sequence). Trimming at V came to 3 bases and at J to 3 bases, leaving 11 bases not matched to a gene. The CDR3 region has the DNA TGTGCCTGGAGGAAGGTGGGGACAGGGAAGGACTATGGCTACACCTTC. This sequence encodes CAWRKVGTGKDYGYTF.